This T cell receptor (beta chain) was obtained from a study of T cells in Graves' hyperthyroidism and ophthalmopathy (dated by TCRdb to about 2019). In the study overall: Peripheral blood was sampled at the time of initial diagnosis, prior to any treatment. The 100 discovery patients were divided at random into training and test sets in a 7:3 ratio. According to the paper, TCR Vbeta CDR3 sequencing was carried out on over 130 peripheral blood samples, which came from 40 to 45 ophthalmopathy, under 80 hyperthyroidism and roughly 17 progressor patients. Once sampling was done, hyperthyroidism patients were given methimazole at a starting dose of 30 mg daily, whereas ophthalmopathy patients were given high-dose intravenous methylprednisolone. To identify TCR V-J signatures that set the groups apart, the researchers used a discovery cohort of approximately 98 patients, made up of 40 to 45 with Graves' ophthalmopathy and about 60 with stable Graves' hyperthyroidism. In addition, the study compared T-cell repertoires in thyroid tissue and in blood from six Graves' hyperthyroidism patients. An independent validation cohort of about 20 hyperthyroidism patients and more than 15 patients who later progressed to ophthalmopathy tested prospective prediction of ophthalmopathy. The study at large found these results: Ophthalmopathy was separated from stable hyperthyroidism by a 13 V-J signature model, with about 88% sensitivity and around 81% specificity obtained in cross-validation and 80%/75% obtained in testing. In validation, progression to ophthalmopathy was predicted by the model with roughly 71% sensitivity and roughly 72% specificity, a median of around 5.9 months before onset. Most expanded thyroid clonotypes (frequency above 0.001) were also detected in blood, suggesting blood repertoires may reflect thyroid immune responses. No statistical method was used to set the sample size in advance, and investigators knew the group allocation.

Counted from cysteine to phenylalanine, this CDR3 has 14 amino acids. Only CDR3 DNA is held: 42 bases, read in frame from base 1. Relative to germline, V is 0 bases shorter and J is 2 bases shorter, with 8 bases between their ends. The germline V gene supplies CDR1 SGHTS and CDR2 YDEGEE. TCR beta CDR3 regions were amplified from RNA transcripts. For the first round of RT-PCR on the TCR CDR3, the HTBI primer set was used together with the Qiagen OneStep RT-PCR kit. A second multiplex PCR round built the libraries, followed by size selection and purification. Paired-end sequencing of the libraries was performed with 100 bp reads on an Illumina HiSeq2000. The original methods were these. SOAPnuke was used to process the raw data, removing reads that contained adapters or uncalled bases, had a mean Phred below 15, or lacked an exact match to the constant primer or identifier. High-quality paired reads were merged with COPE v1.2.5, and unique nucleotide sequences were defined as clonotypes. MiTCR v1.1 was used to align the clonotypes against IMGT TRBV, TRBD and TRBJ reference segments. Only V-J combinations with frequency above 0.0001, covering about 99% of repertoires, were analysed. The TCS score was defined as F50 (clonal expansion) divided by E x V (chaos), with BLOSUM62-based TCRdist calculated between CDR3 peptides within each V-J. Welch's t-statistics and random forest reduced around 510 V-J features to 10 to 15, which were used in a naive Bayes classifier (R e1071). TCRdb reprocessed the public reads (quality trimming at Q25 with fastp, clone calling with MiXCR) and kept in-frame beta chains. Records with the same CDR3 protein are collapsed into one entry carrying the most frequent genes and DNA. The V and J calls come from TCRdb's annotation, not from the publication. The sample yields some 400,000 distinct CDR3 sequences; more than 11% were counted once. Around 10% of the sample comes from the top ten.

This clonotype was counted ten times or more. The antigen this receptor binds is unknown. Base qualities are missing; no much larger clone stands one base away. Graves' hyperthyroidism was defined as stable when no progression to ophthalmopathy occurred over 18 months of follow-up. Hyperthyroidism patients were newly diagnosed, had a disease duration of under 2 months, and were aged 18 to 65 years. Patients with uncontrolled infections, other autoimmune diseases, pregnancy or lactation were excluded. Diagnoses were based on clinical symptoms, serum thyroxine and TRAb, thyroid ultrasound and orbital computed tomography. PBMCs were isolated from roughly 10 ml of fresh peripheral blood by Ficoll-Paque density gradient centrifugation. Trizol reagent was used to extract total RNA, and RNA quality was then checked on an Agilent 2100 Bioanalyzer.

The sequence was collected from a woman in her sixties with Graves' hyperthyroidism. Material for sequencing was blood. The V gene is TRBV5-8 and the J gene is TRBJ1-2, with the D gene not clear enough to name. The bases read TGTGCCAGCAGCTTGGGTCCGACAAACTATGGCTACACCTTC. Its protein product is CASSLGPTNYGYTF.